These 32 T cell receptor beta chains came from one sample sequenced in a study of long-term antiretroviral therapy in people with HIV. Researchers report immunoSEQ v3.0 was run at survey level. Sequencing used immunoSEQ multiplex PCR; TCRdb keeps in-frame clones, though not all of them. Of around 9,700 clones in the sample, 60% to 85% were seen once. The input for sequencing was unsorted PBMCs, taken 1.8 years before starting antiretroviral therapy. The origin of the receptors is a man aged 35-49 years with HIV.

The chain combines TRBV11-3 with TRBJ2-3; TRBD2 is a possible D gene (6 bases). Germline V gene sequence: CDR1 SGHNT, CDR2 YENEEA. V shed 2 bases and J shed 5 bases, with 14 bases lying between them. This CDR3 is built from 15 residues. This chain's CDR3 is CASSLMRGGVDTQYF. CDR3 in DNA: TGTGCCAGCAGCTTAATGCGGGGTGGAGTAGATACGCAGTATTTT. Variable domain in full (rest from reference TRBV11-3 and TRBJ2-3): EAGVVQSPRYKIIEKKQPVAFWCNPISGHNTLYWYLQNLGQGPELLIRYENEEAVDDSQLPKDRFSAERLKGVDSTLKIQPAELGDSAVYLCASSLMRGGVDTQYFGPGTRLTVL.

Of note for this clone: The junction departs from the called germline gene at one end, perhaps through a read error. As DNA, the CDR3 is TGTGCCAGCAGCTCCAACAATGAGCAGTTCTTC. Protein sequence: CASSSNNEQFF. The chain joins TRBV5-4 to TRBJ2-1; D not certain. This CDR3 has 11 amino acids. Germline V lookup: CDR1 SGHNT, CDR2 YYREEE (reference sequence). Drawing the rest from reference TRBV5-4 and TRBJ2-1, the complete variable domain is ETGVTQSPTHLIKTRGQQVTLRCSSQSGHNTVSWYQQALGQGPQFIFQYYREEENGRGNFPPRFSGLQFPNYSSELNVNALELDDSALYLCASSSNNEQFFGPGTRLTVL.

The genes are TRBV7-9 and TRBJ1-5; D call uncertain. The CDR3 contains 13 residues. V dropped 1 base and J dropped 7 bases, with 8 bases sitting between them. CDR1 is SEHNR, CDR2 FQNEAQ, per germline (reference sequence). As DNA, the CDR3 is TGTGCCAGCAGCTTAGAGGCAGACCAGCCCCAGCATTTT. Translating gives CASSLEADQPQHF.

The CDR3 loop reads CASSSGTRGYEQYF. CDR3 nucleotides: TGTGCCAGCAGTTCGGGGACTAGGGGATACGAGCAGTACTTC. This chain uses TRBV6-5 with TRBJ2-7; 8 bases are shared with TRBD2. Germline values: CDR1 MNHEY, CDR2 SVGAGI. The CDR3 is 14 residues long. J gave up 4 bases and V 4 bases, and 6 bases lay outside the gene matches.

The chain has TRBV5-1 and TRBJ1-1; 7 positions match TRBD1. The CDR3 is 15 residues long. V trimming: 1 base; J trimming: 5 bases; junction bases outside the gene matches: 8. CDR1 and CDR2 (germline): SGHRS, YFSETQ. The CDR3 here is CASSLTGDKGTEAFF. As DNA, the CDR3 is TGCGCCAGCAGCTTGACAGGGGACAAGGGGACTGAAGCTTTCTTT.

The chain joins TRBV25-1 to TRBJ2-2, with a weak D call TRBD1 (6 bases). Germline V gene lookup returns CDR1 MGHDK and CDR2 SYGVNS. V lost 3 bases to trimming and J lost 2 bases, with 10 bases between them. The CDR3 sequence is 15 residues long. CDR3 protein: CASSDRGINTGELFF. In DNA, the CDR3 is TGTGCCAGCAGTGACAGGGGAATAAACACCGGGGAGCTGTTTTTT. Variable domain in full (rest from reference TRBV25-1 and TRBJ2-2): EADIYQTPRYLVIGTGKKITLECSQTMGHDKMYWYQQDPGMELHLIHYSYGVNSTEKGDLSSESTVSRIRTEHFPLTLESARPSHTSQYLCASSDRGINTGELFFGEGSRLTVL.

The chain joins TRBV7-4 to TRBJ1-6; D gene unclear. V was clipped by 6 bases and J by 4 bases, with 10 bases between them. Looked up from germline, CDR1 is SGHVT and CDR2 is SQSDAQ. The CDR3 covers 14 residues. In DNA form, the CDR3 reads TGTGCCAGCAGTCTGTGGAGTTATAATTCACCCCTCCACTTT. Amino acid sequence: CASSLWSYNSPLHF.

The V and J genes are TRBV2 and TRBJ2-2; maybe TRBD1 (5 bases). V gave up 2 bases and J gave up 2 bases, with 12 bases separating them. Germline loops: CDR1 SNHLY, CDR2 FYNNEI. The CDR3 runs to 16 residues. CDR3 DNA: TGTGCCAGCAGTGAATATAGGGGATCAAACACCGGGGAGCTGTTTTTT. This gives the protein CASSEYRGSNTGELFF.

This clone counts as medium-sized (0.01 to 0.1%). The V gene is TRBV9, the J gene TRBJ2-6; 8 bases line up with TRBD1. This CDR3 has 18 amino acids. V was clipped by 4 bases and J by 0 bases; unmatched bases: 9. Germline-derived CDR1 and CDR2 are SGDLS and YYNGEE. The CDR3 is CASSSRDRFVSGANVLTF. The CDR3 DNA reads TGTGCCAGCAGCTCCCGGGACAGGTTCGTCTCTGGGGCCAACGTCCTGACTTTC.

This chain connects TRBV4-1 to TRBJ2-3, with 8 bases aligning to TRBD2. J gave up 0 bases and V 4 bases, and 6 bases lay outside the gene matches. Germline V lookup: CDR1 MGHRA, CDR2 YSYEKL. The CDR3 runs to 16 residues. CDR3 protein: CASSLGGGSSTDTQYF. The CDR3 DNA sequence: TGCGCCAGCAGCCTCGGGGGGGGGTCAAGCACAGATACGCAGTATTTT.

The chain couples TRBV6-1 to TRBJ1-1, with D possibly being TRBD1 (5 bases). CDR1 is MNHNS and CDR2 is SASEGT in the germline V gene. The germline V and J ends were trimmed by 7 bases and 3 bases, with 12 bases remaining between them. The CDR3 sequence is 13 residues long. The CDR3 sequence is CASKRGRDTEAFF. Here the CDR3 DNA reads TGTGCCAGCAAGAGGGGACGGGACACTGAAGCTTTCTTT.

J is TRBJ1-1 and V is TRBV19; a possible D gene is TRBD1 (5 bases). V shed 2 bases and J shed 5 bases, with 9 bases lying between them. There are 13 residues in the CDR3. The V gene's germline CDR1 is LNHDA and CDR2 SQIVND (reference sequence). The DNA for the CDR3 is TGTGCCAGTAGTATATCGGGGCGGACTGAAGCTTTCTTT. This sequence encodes CASSISGRTEAFF. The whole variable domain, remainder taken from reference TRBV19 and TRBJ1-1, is DGGITQSPKYLFRKEGQNVTLSCEQNLNHDAMYWYRQDPGQGLRLIYYSQIVNDFQKGDIAEGYSVSREKKESFPLTVTSAQKNPTAFYLCASSISGRTEAFFGQGTRLTVV.

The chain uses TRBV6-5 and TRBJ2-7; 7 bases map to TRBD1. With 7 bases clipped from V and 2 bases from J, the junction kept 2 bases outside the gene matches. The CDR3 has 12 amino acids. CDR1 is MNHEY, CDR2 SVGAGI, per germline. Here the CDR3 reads CASIDRAYEQYF. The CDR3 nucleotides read TGTGCCAGCATCGACAGGGCCTACGAGCAGTACTTC.

CDR3 nucleotide sequence: TGTGCCAGCCTGGCTAGCGGGGGGTACACAGATACGCAGTATTTT. Protein: CASLASGGYTDTQYF. The chain links TRBV5-6 to TRBJ2-3, with 11 bases fitting TRBD2. The germline gives CDR1 SGHDT, CDR2 YYEEEE. The V gene end was trimmed by 7 bases and the J gene end by 2 bases; junction bases not matched to a gene: 6. This CDR3 is 15 amino acids long.

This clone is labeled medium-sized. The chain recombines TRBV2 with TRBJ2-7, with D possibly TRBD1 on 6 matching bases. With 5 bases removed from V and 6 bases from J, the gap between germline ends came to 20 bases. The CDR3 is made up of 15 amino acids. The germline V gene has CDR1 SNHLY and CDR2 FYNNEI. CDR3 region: CASSTSTGFVLEQYF. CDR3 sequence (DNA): TGTGCCAGCAGTACATCTACAGGGTTCGTCCTCGAGCAGTACTTC.

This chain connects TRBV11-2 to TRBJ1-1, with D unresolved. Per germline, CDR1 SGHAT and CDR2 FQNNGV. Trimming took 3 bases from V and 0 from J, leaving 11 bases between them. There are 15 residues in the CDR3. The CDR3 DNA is TGTGCCAGCAGCTTGGGCATGGCTATGAACACTGAAGCTTTCTTT. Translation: CASSLGMAMNTEAFF.

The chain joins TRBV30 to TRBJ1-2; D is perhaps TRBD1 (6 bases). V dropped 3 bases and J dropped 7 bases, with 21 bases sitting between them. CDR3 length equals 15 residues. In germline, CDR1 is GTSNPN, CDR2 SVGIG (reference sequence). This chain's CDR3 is CAWSDRIRGAGGYTF. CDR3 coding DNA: TGTGCCTGGAGCGATAGAATAAGGGGGGCGGGTGGCTACACCTTC.

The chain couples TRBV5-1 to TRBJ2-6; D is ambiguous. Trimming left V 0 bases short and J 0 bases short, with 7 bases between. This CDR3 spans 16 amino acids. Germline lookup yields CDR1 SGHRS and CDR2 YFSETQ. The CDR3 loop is CASSLDGLSGANVLTF. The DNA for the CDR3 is TGCGCCAGCAGCTTGGATGGCCTCTCTGGGGCCAACGTCCTGACTTTC.

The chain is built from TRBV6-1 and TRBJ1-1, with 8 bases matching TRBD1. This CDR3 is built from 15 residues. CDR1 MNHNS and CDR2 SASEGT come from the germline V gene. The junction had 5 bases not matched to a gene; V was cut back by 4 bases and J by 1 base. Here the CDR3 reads CASSVSGTGNTEAFF. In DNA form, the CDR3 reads TGTGCCAGCAGTGTTTCCGGGACAGGGAACACTGAAGCTTTCTTT.

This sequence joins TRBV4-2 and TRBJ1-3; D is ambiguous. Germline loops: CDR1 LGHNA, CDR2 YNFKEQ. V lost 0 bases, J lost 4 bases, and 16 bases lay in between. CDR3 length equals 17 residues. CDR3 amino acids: CASSQDSGSADGNTIYF. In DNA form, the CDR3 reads TGTGCCAGCAGCCAAGATAGTGGATCTGCGGACGGAAACACCATATATTTT.

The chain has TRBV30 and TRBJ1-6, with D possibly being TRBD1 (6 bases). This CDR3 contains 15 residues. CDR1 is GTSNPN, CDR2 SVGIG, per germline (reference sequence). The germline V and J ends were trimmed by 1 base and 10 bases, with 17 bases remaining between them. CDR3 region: CAWSAGGRGRSPLHF. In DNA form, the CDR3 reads TGTGCCTGGAGTGCCGGTGGCAGGGGACGATCACCCCTCCACTTT.

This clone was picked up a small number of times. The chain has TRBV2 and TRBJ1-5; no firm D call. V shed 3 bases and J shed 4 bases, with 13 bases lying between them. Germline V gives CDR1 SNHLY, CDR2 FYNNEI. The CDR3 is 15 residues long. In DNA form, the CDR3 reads TGTGCCAGCAGTGAGGGCGGATTGAGGAATCAGCCCCAGCATTTT. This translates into CASSEGGLRNQPQHF.

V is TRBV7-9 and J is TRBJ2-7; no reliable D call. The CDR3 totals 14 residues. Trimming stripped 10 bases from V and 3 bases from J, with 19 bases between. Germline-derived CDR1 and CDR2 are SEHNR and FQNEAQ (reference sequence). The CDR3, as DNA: TGTGCCACCCCGTTACTTAGGCGGTGCTACGAGCAGTACTTC. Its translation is CATPLLRRCYEQYF. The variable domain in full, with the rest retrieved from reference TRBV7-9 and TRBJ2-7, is DTGVSQNPRHKITKRGQNVTFRCDPISEHNRLYWYRQTLGQGPEFLTYFQNEAQLEKSRLLSDRFSAERPKGSFSTLEIQRTEQGDSAMYLCATPLLRRCYEQYFGPGTRLTVT.

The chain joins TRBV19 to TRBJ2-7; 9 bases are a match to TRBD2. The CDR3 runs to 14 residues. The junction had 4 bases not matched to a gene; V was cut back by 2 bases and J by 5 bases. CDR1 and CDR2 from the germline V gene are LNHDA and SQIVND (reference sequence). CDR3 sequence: CASSIQAGGDEQYF. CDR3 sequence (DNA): TGTGCCAGTAGTATACAAGCGGGGGGTGACGAGCAGTACTTC.

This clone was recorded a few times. The CDR3 spells CASSVEDRPNSPLHF. The DNA of the CDR3 is TGTGCCAGCAGCGTAGAAGACAGGCCTAATTCACCCCTCCACTTT. The genes are TRBV9 and TRBJ1-6, with D tentatively TRBD1 (6 bases). The germline gives CDR1 SGDLS, CDR2 YYNGEE. Trimming pared 0 bases from V and 6 bases from J, leaving 10 bases between. The CDR3 covers 15 residues.

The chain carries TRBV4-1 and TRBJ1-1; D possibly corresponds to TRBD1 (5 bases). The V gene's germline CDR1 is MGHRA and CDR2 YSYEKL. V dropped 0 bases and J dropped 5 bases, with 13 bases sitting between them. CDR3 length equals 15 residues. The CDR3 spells CASSQEGSGWTEAFF. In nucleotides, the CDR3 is TGCGCCAGCAGCCAAGAAGGCTCAGGGTGGACTGAAGCTTTCTTT.

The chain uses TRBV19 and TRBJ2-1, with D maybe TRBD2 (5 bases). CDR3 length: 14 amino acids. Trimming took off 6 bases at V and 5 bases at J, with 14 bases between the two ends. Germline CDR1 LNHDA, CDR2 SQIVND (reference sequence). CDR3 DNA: TGTGCCAGTAGCCTACTAGTTACCCACAATGAGCAGTTCTTC. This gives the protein CASSLLVTHNEQFF. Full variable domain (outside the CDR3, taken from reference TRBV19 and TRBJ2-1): DGGITQSPKYLFRKEGQNVTLSCEQNLNHDAMYWYRQDPGQGLRLIYYSQIVNDFQKGDIAEGYSVSREKKESFPLTVTSAQKNPTAFYLCASSLLVTHNEQFFGPGTRLTVL.

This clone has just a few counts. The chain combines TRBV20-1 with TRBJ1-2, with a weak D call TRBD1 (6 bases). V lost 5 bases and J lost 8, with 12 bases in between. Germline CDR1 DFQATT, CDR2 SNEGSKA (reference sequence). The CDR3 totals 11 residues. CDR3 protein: CSAGGQGGYTF. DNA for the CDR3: TGCAGTGCTGGGGGACAAGGCGGCTACACCTTC.

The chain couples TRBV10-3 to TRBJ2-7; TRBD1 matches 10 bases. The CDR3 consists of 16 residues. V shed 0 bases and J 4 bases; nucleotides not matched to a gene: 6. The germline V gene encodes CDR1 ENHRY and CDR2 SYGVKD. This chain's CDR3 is CAISESGGDRGYEQYF. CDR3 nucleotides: TGTGCCATCAGTGAGTCAGGAGGGGACAGGGGATACGAGCAGTACTTC.

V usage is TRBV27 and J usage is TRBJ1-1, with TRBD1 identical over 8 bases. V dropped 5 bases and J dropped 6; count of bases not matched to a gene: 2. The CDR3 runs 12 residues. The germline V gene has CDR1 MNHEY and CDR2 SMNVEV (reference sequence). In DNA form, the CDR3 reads TGTGCCAGCAGTCCACAGGGGGCTGAAGCTTTCTTT. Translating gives CASSPQGAEAFF.

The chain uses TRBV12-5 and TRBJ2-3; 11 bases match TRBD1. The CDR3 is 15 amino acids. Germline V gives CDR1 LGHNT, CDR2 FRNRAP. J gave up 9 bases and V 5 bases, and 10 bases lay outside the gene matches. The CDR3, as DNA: TGTGCTAGTGGTCCCGGGACAGGGGGGCTGAGCACGCAGTATTTT. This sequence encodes CASGPGTGGLSTQYF.

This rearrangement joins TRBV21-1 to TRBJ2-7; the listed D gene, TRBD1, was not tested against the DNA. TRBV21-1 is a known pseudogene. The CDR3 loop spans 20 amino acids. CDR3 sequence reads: CASSKVKEGTGARQGDEQYF. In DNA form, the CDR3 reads TGTGCCAGCAGCAAAGTAAAGGAGGGGACAGGGGCAAGGCAAGGGGACGAGCAGTACTTC.